This TCR beta chain was observed in a study of blood T cell repertoires in COVID-19 (dated by TCRdb to 2018 to 2020). With regard to the full study: The collaborator samples originated in the United States, Italy and Spain and spanned the acute and convalescent phases of COVID-19. The prospective study material was composed of cDNA or gDNA derived from T cells, B-cell-depleted T cells, or PBMCs. Subjects who had been exposed to COVID-19, were actively infected with it, or had recovered from it provided the deeply sampled blood TCRbeta repertoires that made up the dataset. A freely available public database, intended as a resource for researchers studying the immune response to SARS-CoV-2, is where the repertoires were released. The samples were drawn from two sources: the first 160 participants of the ongoing ImmuneRACE study, and 1,000 to 1,500 subjects contributed by 6 global collaborators. A de-identified subject ID, COVID-19 status, age in years and sex were almost always included in the sample metadata. Where HLA class I and class II types were available, the types were taken from metadata supplied by the sample provider, not from assay-based typing. Beyond this particular receptor, the publication reports: The amount of clinical and demographic metadata varied by source and participant and was provided uncurated.

Regarding this clone: Its specific antigen is unknown. No per-base quality is available; no much larger clone lies one base away.

Participants in the prospective study were enrolled through a virtual design, were aged roughly 18 to 90 years, and lived in 24 United States geographic areas. To assign participants to cohorts, the prospective study relied on clinical history that participants themselves reported in a screening survey and a study questionnaire. A participant counted as exposed if, within 2 weeks of entering the study, that participant had been in contact with someone who had a PCR-confirmed or clinician-diagnosed COVID-19 case. In the prospective study, mobile phlebotomists collected whole blood, serum and a nasopharyngeal or oropharyngeal swab from each participant. Over a roughly 2-month period, participants in the prospective study had the option of providing additional blood draws and questionnaires. Blood samples from the prospective study were shipped frozen or at room temperature prior to DNA extraction.

The CDR3, cysteine through phenylalanine, is 15 amino acids long. The only DNA kept is the CDR3, 45 bases in frame from the first base. Based on the germline V gene, the CDR1 and CDR2 sequences are MDHEN and SYDVKM. Trimming costs V 5 bases and J 2 bases, and their ends lie 16 bases apart. TCRbeta CDR3 regions were amplified from genomic DNA by means of the immunoSEQ Assay, a bias-controlled multiplex PCR. Per the source publication's procedure: Nucleated cell counts per sample were estimated from amplification of reference gene primers within the assay. To quantify the absolute abundance of each unique TCRbeta CDR3 rearrangement, sequence reads were collapsed and filtered. For each sample, productive Simpson clonality was calculated as the square root of Simpson's diversity index over productive rearrangements. TCRdb's version of the immuneACCESS table is confined to in-frame rearrangements and falls short of the full clone set. An unresolved V gene accounts for under half of the shortfall where checked; the remainder is of unknown origin. V and J calls and clone size come straight from that table; D and trimming were deduced from the DNA. For this sample the table gives 350,000 to 500,000 clones, of which 70% to 90% were detected only once. The ten largest clones take up 1.4% of the sample.

The chain is encoded by TRBV28 joined to TRBJ2-7, with a weak D call of TRBD2 (6 bases match). The TCR originated in a woman between 18 and 30 years old who had been exposed to COVID-19. The sample consisted of PBMCs or T cells enriched from blood (not recorded which). In nucleotide form, the sequence is TGTGCCAGCAGTATCTCCGGGACGGGAGCCTACGAGCAGTACTTC. Translation gives CASSISGTGAYEQYF.